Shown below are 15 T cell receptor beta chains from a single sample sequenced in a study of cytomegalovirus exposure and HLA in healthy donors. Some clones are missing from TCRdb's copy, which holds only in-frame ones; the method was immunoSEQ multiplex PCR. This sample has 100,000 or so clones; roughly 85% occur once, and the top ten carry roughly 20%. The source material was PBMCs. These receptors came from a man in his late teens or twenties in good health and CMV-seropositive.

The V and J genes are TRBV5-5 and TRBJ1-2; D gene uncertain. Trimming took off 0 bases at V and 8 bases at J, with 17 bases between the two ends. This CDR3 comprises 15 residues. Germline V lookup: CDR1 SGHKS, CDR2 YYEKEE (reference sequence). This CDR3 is CASSLEVRPSGGYTF. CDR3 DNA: TGTGCCAGCAGCTTGGAGGTCAGGCCCTCGGGGGGCTACACCTTC.

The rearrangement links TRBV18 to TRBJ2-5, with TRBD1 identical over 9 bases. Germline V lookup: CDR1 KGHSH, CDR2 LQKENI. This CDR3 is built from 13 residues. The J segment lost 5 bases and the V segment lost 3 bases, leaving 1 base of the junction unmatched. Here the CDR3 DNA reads TGTGCCAGCTCACCGGGACAGGGTGAGACCCAGTACTTC. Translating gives CASSPGQGETQYF.

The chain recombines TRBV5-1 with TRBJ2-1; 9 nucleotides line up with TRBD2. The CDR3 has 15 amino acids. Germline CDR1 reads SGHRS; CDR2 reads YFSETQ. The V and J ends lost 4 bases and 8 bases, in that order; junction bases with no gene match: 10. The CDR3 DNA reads TGCGCCAGCAGCCTCCTTGGGACTAGCCGGGATGAGCAGTTCTTC. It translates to CASSLLGTSRDEQFF.

CDR3 coding DNA: TGTGCCAGTAGTACCGACAGGGGCGCGAGCTCCTACAATGAGCAGTTCTTC. It codes for CASSTDRGASSYNEQFF. The rearrangement joins TRBV19 to TRBJ2-1; 8 positions match TRBD1. This CDR3 comprises 17 residues. Losses at the gene ends were 4 bases for V and 0 bases for J; bases not matched to a gene: 8. Germline V CDR1 and CDR2: LNHDA, SQIVND (reference sequence).

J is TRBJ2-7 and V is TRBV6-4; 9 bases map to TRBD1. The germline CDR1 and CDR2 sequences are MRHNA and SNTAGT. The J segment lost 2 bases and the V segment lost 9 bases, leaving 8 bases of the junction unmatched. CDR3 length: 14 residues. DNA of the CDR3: TGTGCCAGGGATCCGGGACAGGGACCCTACGAGCAGTACTTC. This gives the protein CARDPGQGPYEQYF.

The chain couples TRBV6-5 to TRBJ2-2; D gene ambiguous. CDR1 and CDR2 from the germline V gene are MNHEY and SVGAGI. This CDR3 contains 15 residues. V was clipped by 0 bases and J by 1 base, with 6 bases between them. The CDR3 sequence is CASSYSAGNTGELFF. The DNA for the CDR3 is TGTGCCAGCAGTTACTCGGCAGGGAACACCGGGGAGCTGTTTTTT.

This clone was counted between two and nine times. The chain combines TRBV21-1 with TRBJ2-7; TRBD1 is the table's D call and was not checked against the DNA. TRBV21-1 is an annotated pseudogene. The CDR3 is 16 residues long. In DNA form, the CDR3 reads TGTGCCAGCAGCAAAGATGGAGACAGGGTGATTTACGAGCAGTACGTC. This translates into CASSKDGDRVIYEQYV.

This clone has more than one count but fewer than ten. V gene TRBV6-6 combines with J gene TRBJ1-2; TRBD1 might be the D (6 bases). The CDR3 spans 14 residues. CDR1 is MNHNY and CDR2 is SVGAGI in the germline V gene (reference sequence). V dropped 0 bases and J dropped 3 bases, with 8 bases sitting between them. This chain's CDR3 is CASSYSGQDYGYTF. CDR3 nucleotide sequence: TGTGCCAGCAGTTACTCGGGACAAGACTATGGCTACACCTTC.

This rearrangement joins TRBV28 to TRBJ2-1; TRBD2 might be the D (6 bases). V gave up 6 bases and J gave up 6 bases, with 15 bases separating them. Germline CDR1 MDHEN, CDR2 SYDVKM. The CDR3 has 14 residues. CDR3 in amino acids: CASSTPRETNEQFF. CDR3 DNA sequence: TGTGCCAGCAGCACCCCTCGGGAGACCAATGAGCAGTTCTTC.

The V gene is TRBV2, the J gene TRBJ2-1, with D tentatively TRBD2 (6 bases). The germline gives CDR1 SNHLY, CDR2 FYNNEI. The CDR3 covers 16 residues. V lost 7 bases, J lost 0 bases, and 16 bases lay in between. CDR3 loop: CASISDGSYSYNEQFF. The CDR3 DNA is TGTGCCAGCATCTCCGACGGGAGTTACTCCTACAATGAGCAGTTCTTC.

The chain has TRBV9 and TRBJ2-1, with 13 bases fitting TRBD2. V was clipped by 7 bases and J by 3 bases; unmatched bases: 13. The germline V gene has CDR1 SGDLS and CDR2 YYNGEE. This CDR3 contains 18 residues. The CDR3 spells CASGGGTSGRAGYNEQFF. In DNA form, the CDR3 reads TGTGCCAGCGGAGGGGGAACTAGCGGGAGGGCCGGCTACAATGAGCAGTTCTTC.

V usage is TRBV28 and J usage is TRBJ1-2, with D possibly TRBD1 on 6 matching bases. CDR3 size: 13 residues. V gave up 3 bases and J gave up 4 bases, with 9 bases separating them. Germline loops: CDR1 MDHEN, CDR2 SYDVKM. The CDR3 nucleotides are TGTGCCAGCAGTTTCAGGGGAGTCTATGGCTACACCTTC. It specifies CASSFRGVYGYTF.

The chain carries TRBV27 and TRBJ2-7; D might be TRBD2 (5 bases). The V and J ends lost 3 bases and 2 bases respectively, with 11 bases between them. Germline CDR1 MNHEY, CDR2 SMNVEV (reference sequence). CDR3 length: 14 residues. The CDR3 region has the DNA TGTGCCAGCAGTTTCGAAGGGAGAACCTACGAGCAGTACTTC. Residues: CASSFEGRTYEQYF.

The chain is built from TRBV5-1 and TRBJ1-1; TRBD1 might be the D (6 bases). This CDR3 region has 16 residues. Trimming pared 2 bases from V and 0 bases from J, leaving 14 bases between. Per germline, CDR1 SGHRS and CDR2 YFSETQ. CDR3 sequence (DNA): TGCGCCAGCAGCTTTCGGGGGGCTAACATGAACACTGAAGCTTTCTTT. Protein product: CASSFRGANMNTEAFF.

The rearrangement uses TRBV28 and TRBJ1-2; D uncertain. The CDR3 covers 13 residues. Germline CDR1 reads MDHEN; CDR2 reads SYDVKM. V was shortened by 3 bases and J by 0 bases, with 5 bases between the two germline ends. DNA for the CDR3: TGTGCCAGCAGTTTCGGGTCTAACTATGGCTACACCTTC. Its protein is CASSFGSNYGYTF.